The 17 T cell receptor beta chains below all came from one sample that was sequenced in a study of blood T cells in healthy people across ages. A second PCR, run for about 7 to 11 cycles, used a sample-barcoded 5' primer plus a J-beta primer mix. TCRdb processed the 5' RACE reads anew with MiXCR; each CDR3 protein has one entry. This table has fewer than 2 million distinct CDR3 sequences, around 40% appearing once. The sample comprised blood. All receptors derive from a human donor in good health.

V gene TRBV27 combines with J gene TRBJ1-2, with no clear D. CDR3 size: 13 residues. The V gene's germline CDR1 is MNHEY and CDR2 SMNVEV (reference sequence). V dropped 6 bases and J dropped 6 bases, with 14 bases sitting between them. CDR3 amino acids: CASSPAPTDGYTF. The CDR3 DNA sequence: TGTGCCAGCAGCCCCGCGCCAACTGATGGCTACACCTTC.

The chain links TRBV20-1 to TRBJ1-2; 9 nucleotides align to TRBD1. The length of the CDR3 is 12 residues. The J segment lost 3 bases and the V segment lost 7 bases, leaving 3 bases of the junction unmatched. Germline V gene data show CDR1 as DFQATT and CDR2 as SNEGSKA (reference sequence). Here the CDR3 DNA reads TGCAGTGGAGACAGGGGGGACTATGGCTACACCTTC. Translation: CSGDRGDYGYTF.

The CDR3 region is CASNHNQGSNQPQHF. The CDR3 DNA reads TGTGCCAGCAACCACAACCAGGGGAGCAATCAGCCCCAGCATTTT. The rearrangement joins TRBV12-3 or TRBV12-4 to TRBJ1-5; TRBD1 is a possible D gene (6 bases). The CDR3 length is 15 residues. V lost 7 bases to trimming and J lost 1 base, with 14 bases between them.

Remarks on this clonotype: One end of the junction does not line up with germline, which may come from a read error. The J gene is TRBJ2-3, the V gene TRBV20-1, with 10 nucleotides matching TRBD2. Germline-derived CDR1 and CDR2 are DFQATT and SNEGSKA (reference sequence). The CDR3 loop spans 16 amino acids. The CDR3 nucleotides are TGCAGTGCTGGAGAAACAAGCGGGGGGGGAACAGATACGCAGTATTTT. This translates into CSAGETSGGGTDTQYF.

The V and J genes are TRBV7-2 and TRBJ2-3, with a weak D call TRBD1 (5 bases). V was trimmed by 4 bases and J by 5 bases, leaving 10 bases between them. The CDR3 has 13 residues. Germline lookup yields CDR1 SGHTA and CDR2 FQGNSA. The CDR3 DNA sequence: TGTGCCAGCAGCTCTAGGGGTATAGATACGCAGTATTTT. Residues: CASSSRGIDTQYF. The variable domain in full, completed from reference TRBV7-2 and TRBJ2-3, reads GAGVSQSPSNKVTEKGKDVELRCDPISGHTALYWYRQSLGQGLEFLIYFQGNSAPDKSGLPSDRFSAERTGGSVSTLTIQRTQQEDSAVYLCASSSRGIDTQYFGPGTRLTVL.

This clonotype showed up just a few times. This chain uses TRBV12-3 or TRBV12-4 with TRBJ1-2; D gene ambiguous. The CDR3 has 16 residues. Trimming removed 3 bases at V and 0 bases at J, with 14 bases between. The CDR3 loop is CASSFPSREANYGYTF. The CDR3 nucleotides are TGTGCCAGCAGTTTCCCGTCAAGGGAAGCTAACTATGGCTACACCTTC.

This clonotype was counted ten times or more. The chain joins TRBV6-1 to TRBJ2-5; the match to TRBD1 covers 8 bases. Per the germline V gene, CDR1 is MNHNS and CDR2 is SASEGT. The CDR3 has 15 residues. J was trimmed by 3 bases and V by 5 bases; bases with no gene match: 8. CDR3 amino acids: CASSLLRQGKETQYF. CDR3 bases: TGTGCCAGCAGTTTGTTGAGACAGGGGAAAGAGACCCAGTACTTC.

The table lists this clonotype with a few counts. This chain joins TRBV6-5 and TRBJ2-1, with TRBD1 identical over 7 bases. Per the germline V gene, CDR1 is MNHEY and CDR2 is SVGAGI. V lost 7 bases and J lost 3; bases outside the gene matches: 6. The CDR3 is 14 amino acids. The CDR3 here is CASNPRQGYNEQFF. Here the CDR3 DNA reads TGTGCCAGCAACCCTCGACAGGGCTACAATGAGCAGTTCTTC.

The V gene is TRBV2, the J gene TRBJ2-7; the D is unclear. CDR3 length: 15 amino acids. Trimming removed 2 bases from V and 3 bases from J, with 14 bases in between. The germline gives CDR1 SNHLY, CDR2 FYNNEI. The DNA for the CDR3 is TGTGCCAGCAGTGAAAGGTTCGGCCCCTACTACGAGCAGTACTTC. It encodes CASSERFGPYYEQYF.

CDR3 in amino acids: CASSPRGHPGDTEAFF. The CDR3 DNA is TGTGCCAGCAGCCCCAGGGGACACCCCGGGGACACTGAAGCTTTCTTT. The V and J genes are TRBV3-1 and TRBJ1-1; a possible D gene is TRBD1 (6 bases). V lost 4 bases to trimming and J lost 3 bases, with 18 bases between them. Germline lookup yields CDR1 LGHDT and CDR2 YNNKEL (reference sequence). The CDR3 loop spans 16 amino acids.

The rearrangement uses TRBV5-1 and TRBJ1-1, with D unclear. CDR1 is SGHRS, CDR2 YFSETQ, per germline. The CDR3 runs 15 residues. V was clipped by 0 bases and J by 5 bases, with 14 bases between them. The chain's CDR3 is CASSLESPDTTEAFF. The DNA for the CDR3 is TGCGCCAGCAGCTTGGAGTCCCCCGATACGACTGAAGCTTTCTTT.

This clonotype has just a few counts. V gene TRBV6-2 or TRBV6-3 combines with J gene TRBJ2-1, with D hard to call. V shed 6 bases and J shed 4 bases, with 13 bases lying between them. This CDR3 has 14 residues. Germline loops: CDR1 MNHEY, CDR2 SVGEGT. The CDR3 loop is CASRKNVGYNEQFF. CDR3 in DNA: TGTGCCAGCAGAAAAAACGTGGGTTACAATGAGCAGTTCTTC.

Only a few counts were recorded for this clonotype. The chain uses TRBV6-4 and TRBJ2-7, with no clear D. Per the germline V gene, CDR1 is MRHNA and CDR2 is SNTAGT. CDR3 length equals 12 residues. Trimming removed 7 bases at V and 3 bases at J, with 10 bases between. CDR3 sequence: CASKVQHYEQYF. The CDR3 DNA reads as TGTGCCAGCAAGGTGCAGCACTACGAGCAGTACTTC.

In its sample, this clonotype was seen a few times. The chain has TRBV7-2 and TRBJ2-3; TRBD2 matches at 7 bases. CDR3 length: 16 residues. Looked up from germline, CDR1 is SGHTA and CDR2 is FQGNSA. V lost 5 bases and J lost 5; bases outside the gene matches: 13. The CDR3, as DNA: TGTGCCAGCAGCCCCGGTGGGGGTGGCGGGGGAGATACGCAGTATTTT. This translates into CASSPGGGGGGDTQYF.

The chain employs TRBV4-1 and TRBJ2-3, with TRBD1 as a possible D gene (6 bases). CDR1 and CDR2 (germline): MGHRA, YSYEKL. V shed 2 bases and J shed 3 bases, with 18 bases lying between them. CDR3 length: 17 amino acids. CDR3 sequence (DNA): TGCGCCAGCAGCCAAACCGATCTAGGGGGATTGACAGATACGCAGTATTTT. The encoded protein is CASSQTDLGGLTDTQYF.

This clonotype appeared a few times. The genes are TRBV7-8 and TRBJ2-6; D may be TRBD1 (5 bases). Germline V gene data show CDR1 as SGHVS and CDR2 as FQNEAQ. V was trimmed by 4 bases and J by 4 bases, leaving 20 bases between them. CDR3 size: 18 residues. The CDR3 protein is CASSSWQGTVGGANVLTF. The CDR3 DNA follows: TGTGCCAGCAGCTCCTGGCAGGGTACCGTCGGGGGGGCCAACGTCCTGACTTTC.

This clonotype was observed a few times. This sequence joins TRBV20-1 and TRBJ2-7; D uncertain. The CDR3 loop spans 14 amino acids. Germline V gene lookup returns CDR1 DFQATT and CDR2 SNEGSKA (reference sequence). The V and J ends lost 3 bases and 2 bases respectively, with 14 bases between them. CDR3 residues: CSASAPVAAYEQYF. The CDR3 DNA reads TGCAGTGCTAGCGCCCCAGTGGCAGCCTACGAGCAGTACTTC.